The 22 T cell receptor beta chains below come from one sample, sequenced in a study of shared clonotypes between healthy human individuals. Profiling relied on immunoSEQ multiplex PCR, and the TCRdb table lists in-frame clones only, not all of them. The table shows approximately 1,500,000 clones, with nearly 99% occurring only once. Sequencing was carried out using naive CD4+ T cells sorted from blood. Subset reported: CD45RA+ positively selected. The receptors were sampled from a man aged 25 to 45 in good health.

The chain links TRBV15 to TRBJ1-2; TRBD1 matches at 8 bases. The V gene's germline CDR1 is LNHNV and CDR2 YYDKDF (reference sequence). The CDR3 is 14 residues long. Trimming removed 3 bases from V and 5 bases from J; junction bases left unmatched: 5. The CDR3 spells CATSSGQGGYGYTF. Here the CDR3 DNA reads TGTGCCACCAGCAGTGGACAGGGTGGGTATGGCTACACCTTC.

The rearrangement joins TRBV4-3 to TRBJ2-3, with D unresolved. Per germline, CDR1 LGHNA and CDR2 YSLEER. V lost 1 base and J 1 base, leaving 12 bases between the germline ends. The CDR3 has 16 residues. The CDR3 bases are TGCGCCAGCAGCCAAGGAGTGAGTGGGGGCACAGATACGCAGTATTTT. Protein product: CASSQGVSGGTDTQYF.

This sequence joins TRBV11-2 and TRBJ2-1; TRBD2 is a possible D gene (6 bases). Per the germline V gene, CDR1 is SGHAT and CDR2 is FQNNGV. Trimming removed 1 base from V and 6 bases from J, with 16 bases in between. This CDR3 comprises 16 residues. CDR3 amino acids: CASSLGRWEDGNEQFF. The CDR3 nucleotides read TGTGCCAGCAGCTTAGGACGGTGGGAGGATGGCAATGAGCAGTTCTTC. Based on the CDR3 plus reference TRBV11-2 and TRBJ2-1, the full variable domain is EAGVAQSPRYKIIEKRQSVAFWCNPISGHATLYWYQQILGQGPKLLIQFQNNGVVDDSQLPKDRFSAERLKGVDSTLKIQPAKLEDSAVYLCASSLGRWEDGNEQFFGPGTRLTVL.

The V call is TRBV7-6, the J call TRBJ1-5; 7 nucleotides match TRBD1. This CDR3 contains 16 residues. J was trimmed by 6 bases and V by 3 bases; bases with no gene match: 11. Germline-derived CDR1 and CDR2 are SGHVS and FNYEAQ. The CDR3 loop is CASSFLFEGAVQPQHF. The DNA for the CDR3 is TGTGCCAGCAGCTTCTTATTCGAGGGGGCAGTTCAGCCCCAGCATTTT. Looking up the rest from reference TRBV7-6 and TRBJ1-5 gives the full variable domain: GAGVSQSPRYKVTKRGQDVALRCDPISGHVSLYWYRQALGQGPEFLTYFNYEAQQDKSGLPNDRFSAERPEGSISTLTIQRTEQRDSAMYRCASSFLFEGAVQPQHFGDGTRLSIL.

This rearrangement joins TRBV4-1 to TRBJ1-4; D is unclear. Per the germline V gene, CDR1 is MGHRA and CDR2 is YSYEKL. The length of the CDR3 is 15 residues. V was clipped by 0 bases and J by 9 bases, with 14 bases between them. The DNA of the CDR3 is TGCGCCAGCAGCCAAGATATCCAGATAATGAAAAAACTGTTTTTT. Its protein is CASSQDIQIMKKLFF.

CDR3 loop: CAWSVLAGSVYEQYF. Written as DNA, the CDR3 is TGTGCCTGGAGTGTACTAGCGGGATCTGTCTACGAGCAGTACTTC. The chain carries TRBV30 and TRBJ2-7; 10 bases agree with TRBD2. The V segment lost 0 bases and the J segment 3 bases; nucleotides outside the gene matches: 5. Germline V gene lookup returns CDR1 GTSNPN and CDR2 SVGIG (reference sequence). The CDR3 loop spans 15 amino acids. Full variable domain (rest looked up from reference TRBV30 and TRBJ2-7): SQTIHQWPATLVQPVGSPLSLECTVEGTSNPNLYWYRQAAGRGLQLLFYSVGIGQISSEVPQNLSASRPQDRQFILSSKKLLLSDSGFYLCAWSVLAGSVYEQYFGPGTRLTVT.

This clone was observed once. The chain recombines TRBV11-2 with TRBJ1-1, with D hard to call. Trimming shortened V by 1 base and J by 1 base, and 10 bases separated the two germline ends. The germline CDR1 and CDR2 sequences are SGHAT and FQNNGV. The CDR3 is 15 residues long. In DNA form, the CDR3 reads TGTGCCAGCAGCTTAGTTCCAGCAACGAACACTGAAGCTTTCTTT. This encodes CASSLVPATNTEAFF.

J is TRBJ2-1 and V is TRBV6-6; no definite D call. V dropped 4 bases and J dropped 5 bases, with 9 bases sitting between them. CDR3 length equals 13 residues. CDR1 and CDR2 from the germline V gene are MNHNY and SVGAGI (reference sequence). The CDR3, as DNA: TGTGCCAGCAGTTCGTTCAGTCACAATGAGCAGTTCTTC. Its translation: CASSSFSHNEQFF.

This chain links TRBV28 with TRBJ2-1, with no clear D. CDR1 and CDR2 (germline): MDHEN, SYDVKM. This CDR3 is 14 amino acids long. Trimming shortened V by 5 bases and J by 2 bases, and 10 bases separated the two germline ends. The CDR3 DNA sequence: TGTGCCAGCAGTCCCCAAAAGGCCTACAATGAGCAGTTCTTC. It translates to CASSPQKAYNEQFF.

V and J are TRBV7-6 and TRBJ2-6, with D possibly being TRBD1 or TRBD2 (5 bases each). The V gene's germline CDR1 is SGHVS and CDR2 FNYEAQ. The CDR3 is made up of 13 amino acids. Trimming cost V 3 bases and J 13 bases, with 13 bases left between them. DNA of the CDR3: TGTGCCAGCAGCTTCGGGACGTCCGGGGTCCTGACTTTC. Translated: CASSFGTSGVLTF.

The chain links TRBV27 to TRBJ2-7; no definite D call. CDR3 length equals 12 residues. Germline lookup yields CDR1 MNHEY and CDR2 SMNVEV (reference sequence). V was trimmed by 7 bases and J by 3 bases, leaving 10 bases between them. CDR3 region: CASMTPYYEQYF. The CDR3 nucleotides read TGTGCCAGCATGACACCTTACTACGAGCAGTACTTC.

The chain's CDR3 is CASSRFEPGTGGLVYEQYF. In DNA form, the CDR3 reads TGTGCCAGCAGCCGATTTGAACCCGGGACAGGCGGGTTGGTGTACGAGCAGTACTTC. This sequence joins TRBV27 and TRBJ2-7; 8 bases map to TRBD1. With 6 bases clipped from V and 4 bases from J, the junction kept 23 bases outside the gene matches. CDR3 size: 19 residues. Germline V gives CDR1 MNHEY, CDR2 SMNVEV (reference sequence).

The rearrangement joins TRBV28 to TRBJ1-2; D unresolved. Deletions cut 2 bases from V and 8 bases from J, with 15 bases between. CDR3 size: 14 residues. The germline V gene encodes CDR1 MDHEN and CDR2 SYDVKM. CDR3 region: CASSLGGPIPGYTF. In DNA form, the CDR3 reads TGTGCCAGCAGTTTAGGAGGGCCAATACCCGGCTACACCTTC.

Of note for this clone: Other DNA sequences from this sample encode an identical CDR3 as well. The DNA of the CDR3 is TGTGCCTGGAGTGTCAGGGGCACCGGGGAGCTGTTTTTT. Its translation is CAWSVRGTGELFF. The gene calls are TRBV30 and TRBJ2-2; D is possibly TRBD1 (6 bases). This CDR3 is built from 13 residues. The germline V gene encodes CDR1 GTSNPN and CDR2 SVGIG (reference sequence). Trimming pared 0 bases from V and 4 bases from J, leaving 6 bases between.

A remark on this clone: The sample contains more than one DNA sequence encoding this CDR3. The gene calls are TRBV19 and TRBJ1-5; tentatively, D is TRBD1 (5 bases). V lost 3 bases to trimming and J lost 0 bases, with 9 bases between them. There are 15 residues in the CDR3. Per the germline V gene, CDR1 is LNHDA and CDR2 is SQIVND (reference sequence). CDR3: CASSMGGASNQPQHF. The CDR3 region has the DNA TGTGCCAGTAGTATGGGGGGAGCTAGCAATCAGCCCCAGCATTTT.

The chain uses TRBV14 and TRBJ1-2, with a possible D match to TRBD1 (5 bases). The CDR3 spans 17 residues. The ends were cut back, 1 base at V and 7 bases at J, with 22 bases in the middle. The germline V gene has CDR1 SGHDN and CDR2 FVKESK. CDR3 bases: TGTGCCAGCAGCCAAGCGGGCCTCAGGGACCATCGGGCTGGCTACACCTTC. It codes for CASSQAGLRDHRAGYTF.

This clone has only a few counts. The chain carries TRBV7-9 and TRBJ2-2; 10 bases line up with TRBD1. The length of the CDR3 is 16 residues. V lost 0 bases to trimming and J lost 2 bases; unmatched junction nucleotides: 0. Germline V gene sequence: CDR1 SEHNR, CDR2 FQNEAQ (reference sequence). This CDR3 reads CASSLATGGNTGELFF. In nucleotides, the CDR3 is TGTGCCAGCAGCTTAGCGACAGGGGGCAACACCGGGGAGCTGTTTTTT.

Written as DNA, the CDR3 is TGCGCCAGCAGCCGCCTGGAGGGCAGGGCATACGAGCAGTACTTC. Translating it yields CASSRLEGRAYEQYF. The gene calls are TRBV4-3 and TRBJ2-7, with TRBD2 as a possible D gene (6 bases). Looked up from germline, CDR1 is LGHNA and CDR2 is YSLEER. The CDR3 covers 15 residues. V was trimmed by 4 bases and J by 4 bases, leaving 17 bases between them.

This chain links TRBV2 with TRBJ1-4; no clear D. Trimming cost V 8 bases and J 8 bases, with 15 bases left between them. The CDR3 has 13 amino acids. Germline values: CDR1 SNHLY, CDR2 FYNNEI. DNA of the CDR3: TGTGCCAGCTCTAGAGAGATTTCGGAAAAACTGTTTTTT. Residues: CASSREISEKLFF.

The chain couples TRBV30 to TRBJ2-3; 9 bases match TRBD2. The CDR3 has 13 amino acids. In germline, CDR1 is GTSNPN, CDR2 SVGIG (reference sequence). Here the CDR3 DNA reads TGTGTCTCTAGGACTAGCGAGGACGATACGCAGTATTTT. Its translation is CVSRTSEDDTQYF.

This chain uses TRBV5-1 with TRBJ2-1, with 9 bases identical to TRBD1. V was pared by 4 bases and J by 3 bases, with 2 bases of the junction left unmatched. The germline V gene has CDR1 SGHRS and CDR2 YFSETQ. This CDR3 region has 14 residues. CDR3 protein: CASSRDRDYNEQFF. The CDR3 region has the DNA TGCGCCAGCAGCCGGGACAGGGACTACAATGAGCAGTTCTTC.

The chain recombines TRBV13 with TRBJ2-7; TRBD1 agrees at 12 bases. The CDR3 has 19 residues. V dropped 4 bases and J dropped 2; count of bases not matched to a gene: 15. Germline lookup yields CDR1 PRHDT and CDR2 FYEKMQ (reference sequence). The CDR3 DNA follows: TGTGCCAGCAGCTCTACCGGGACAGGGGGCCGCAGTCCCCCCTACGAGCAGTACTTC. Translated, it gives CASSSTGTGGRSPPYEQYF. Looking up the rest from reference TRBV13 and TRBJ2-7 gives the full variable domain: AAGVIQSPRHLIKEKRETATLKCYPIPRHDTVYWYQQGPGQDPQFLISFYEKMQSDKGSIPDRFSAQQFSDYHSELNMSSLELGDSALYFCASSSTGTGGRSPPYEQYFGPGTRLTVT.